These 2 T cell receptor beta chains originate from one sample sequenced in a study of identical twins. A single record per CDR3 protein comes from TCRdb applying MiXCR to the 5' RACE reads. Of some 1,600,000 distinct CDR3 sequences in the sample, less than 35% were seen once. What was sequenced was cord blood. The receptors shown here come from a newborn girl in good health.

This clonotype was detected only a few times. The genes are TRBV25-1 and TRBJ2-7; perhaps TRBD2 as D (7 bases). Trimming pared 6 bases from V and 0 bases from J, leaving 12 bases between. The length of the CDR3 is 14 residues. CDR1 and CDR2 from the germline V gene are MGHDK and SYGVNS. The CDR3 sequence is CASRGGAGSYEQYF. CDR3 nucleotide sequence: TGTGCCAGCAGGGGGGGGGCAGGCTCCTACGAGCAGTACTTC.

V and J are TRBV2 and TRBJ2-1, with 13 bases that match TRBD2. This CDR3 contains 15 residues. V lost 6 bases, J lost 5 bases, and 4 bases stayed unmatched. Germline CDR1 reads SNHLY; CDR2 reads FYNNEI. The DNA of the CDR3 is TGTGCCAGCAGGCCCGGACTAGCGGGGGACAATGAGCAGTTCTTC. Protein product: CASRPGLAGDNEQFF.